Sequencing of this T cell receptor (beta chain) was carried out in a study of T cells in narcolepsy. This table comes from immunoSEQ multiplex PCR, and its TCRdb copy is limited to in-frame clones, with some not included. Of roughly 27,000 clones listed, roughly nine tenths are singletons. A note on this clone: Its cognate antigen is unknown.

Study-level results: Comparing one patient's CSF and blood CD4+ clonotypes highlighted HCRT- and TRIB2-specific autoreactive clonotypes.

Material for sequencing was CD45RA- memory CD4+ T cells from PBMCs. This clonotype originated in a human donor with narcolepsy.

The CDR3 DNA is TGTGCCAGCAATCGGGACACCCTAGCAGATACGCAGTATTTT. Its translation is CASNRDTLADTQYF. The rearrangement joins TRBV2 to TRBJ2-3; TRBD1 is a possible D gene (6 bases). The V end was cut by 7 bases, the J end by 4 bases, with 15 bases between. Germline assignment: CDR1 SNHLY and CDR2 FYNNEI. This CDR3 spans 14 amino acids.